This T cell receptor (beta chain) was recorded in a study of OX40 agonist ivuxolimab in advanced cancers. The wider study: Patients received the agonistic anti-OX40 (CD134) antibody ivuxolimab. Of the participants, under 50% had some prior anti-PD-1, anti-PD-L1 or anti-CTLA-4 therapy, which was allowed. Overall study results and limits: At 0.1 to 3.0 mg/kg, clonal expansion of CD4+ and CD8+ blood T cells had occurred by week 6. The work left the antigen specificity of expanded peripheral T cells undetermined.

TCRdb keeps only in-frame clones here, not all; method: immunoSEQ multiplex PCR. This table has 31,000 or so clones, 80% to 90% appearing once. The germline gives CDR1 SEHNR, CDR2 FQNEAQ (reference sequence). V was pared by 10 bases and J by 7 bases, with 20 bases between. The CDR3 runs to 14 residues. This clone appeared a few times. Its antigen is not known. Sequences were derived from CD4+ or CD8+ T cells sorted from blood, sampled in a trial of the OX40 agonist ivuxolimab. The chain links TRBV7-9 to TRBJ2-1, with TRBD2 as a possible D gene (6 bases). The TCR originated in an adult with an advanced solid tumor such as melanoma, head and neck, liver or kidney cancer. CDR3 sequence reads: CATRAGRVENEQFF. The CDR3 DNA is TGTGCCACACGAGCCGGGAGAGTCGAAAATGAGCAGTTCTTC.